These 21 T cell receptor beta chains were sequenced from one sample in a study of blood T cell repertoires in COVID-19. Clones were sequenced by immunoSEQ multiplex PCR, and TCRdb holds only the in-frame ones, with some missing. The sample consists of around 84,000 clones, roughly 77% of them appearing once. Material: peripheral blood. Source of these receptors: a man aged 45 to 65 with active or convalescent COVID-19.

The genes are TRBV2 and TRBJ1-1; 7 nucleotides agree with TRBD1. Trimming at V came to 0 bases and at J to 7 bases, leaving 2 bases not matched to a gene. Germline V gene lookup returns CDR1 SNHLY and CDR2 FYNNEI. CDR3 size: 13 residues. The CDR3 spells CASSEARGLEAFF. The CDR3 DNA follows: TGTGCCAGCAGTGAAGCAAGGGGGCTTGAAGCTTTCTTT.

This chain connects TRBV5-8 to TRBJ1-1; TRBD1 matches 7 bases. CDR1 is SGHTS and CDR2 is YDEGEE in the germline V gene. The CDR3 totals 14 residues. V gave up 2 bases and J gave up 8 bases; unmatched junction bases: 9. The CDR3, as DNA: TGTGCCAGCAGCTTACGGACAGGCCAAGGGGAAGCTTTCTTT. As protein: CASSLRTGQGEAFF. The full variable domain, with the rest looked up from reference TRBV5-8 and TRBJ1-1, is EAGVTQSPTHLIKTRGQQATLRCSPISGHTSVYWYQQALGLGLQFLLWYDEGEERNRGNFPPRFSGRQFPNYSSELNVNALELEDSALYLCASSLRTGQGEAFFGQGTRLTVV.

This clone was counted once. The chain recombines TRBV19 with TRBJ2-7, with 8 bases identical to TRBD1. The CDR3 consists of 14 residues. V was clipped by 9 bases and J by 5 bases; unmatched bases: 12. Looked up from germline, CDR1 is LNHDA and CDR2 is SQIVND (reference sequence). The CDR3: CASHDRGLPDEQYF. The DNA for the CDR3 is TGTGCCAGCCATGACAGGGGACTTCCGGACGAGCAGTACTTC.

This chain's CDR3 is CASSSRARDTEAFF. Here the CDR3 DNA reads TGTGCCAGCTCTTCGAGGGCGCGGGACACTGAAGCTTTCTTT. The chain is built from TRBV6-5 and TRBJ1-1; the D is unclear. The CDR3 runs 14 residues. The ends were cut back, 8 bases at V and 3 bases at J, with 16 bases in the middle. Per the germline V gene, CDR1 is MNHEY and CDR2 is SVGAGI.

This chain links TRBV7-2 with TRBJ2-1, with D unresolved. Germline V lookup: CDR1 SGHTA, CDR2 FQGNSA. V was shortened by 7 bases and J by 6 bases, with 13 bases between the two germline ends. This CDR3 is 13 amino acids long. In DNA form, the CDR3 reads TGTGCCAGCACCCCCCCTAACGTCAATGAGCAGTTCTTC. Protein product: CASTPPNVNEQFF.

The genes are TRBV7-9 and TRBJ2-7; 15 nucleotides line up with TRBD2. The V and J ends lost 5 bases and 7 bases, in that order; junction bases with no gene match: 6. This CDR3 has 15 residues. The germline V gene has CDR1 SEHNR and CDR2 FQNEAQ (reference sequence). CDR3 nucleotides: TGTGCCAGCAGCAAGGGACTAGCGGGGGGTCGGGAGCAGTACTTC. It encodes CASSKGLAGGREQYF.

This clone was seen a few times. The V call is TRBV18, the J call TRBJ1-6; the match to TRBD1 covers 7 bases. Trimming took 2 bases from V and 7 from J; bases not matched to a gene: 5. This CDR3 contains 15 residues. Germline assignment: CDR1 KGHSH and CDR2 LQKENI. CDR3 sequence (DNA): TGTGCCAGCTCACCAGGGACAGAACTGAATTCACCCCTCCACTTT. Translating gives CASSPGTELNSPLHF.

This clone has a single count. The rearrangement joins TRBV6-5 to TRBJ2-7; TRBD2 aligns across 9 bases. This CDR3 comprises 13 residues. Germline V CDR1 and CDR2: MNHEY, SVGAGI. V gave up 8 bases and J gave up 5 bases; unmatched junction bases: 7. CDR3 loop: CASGWLAGNEQYF. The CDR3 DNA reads TGTGCCAGCGGCTGGCTAGCGGGGAACGAGCAGTACTTC.

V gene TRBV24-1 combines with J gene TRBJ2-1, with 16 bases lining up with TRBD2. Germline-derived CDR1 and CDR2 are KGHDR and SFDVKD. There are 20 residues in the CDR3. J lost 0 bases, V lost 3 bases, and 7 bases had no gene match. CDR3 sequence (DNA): TGTGCCACCAGTGATGTTCCGGGACTAGCGGGGGGGCCCTCCTACAATGAGCAGTTCTTC. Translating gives CATSDVPGLAGGPSYNEQFF.

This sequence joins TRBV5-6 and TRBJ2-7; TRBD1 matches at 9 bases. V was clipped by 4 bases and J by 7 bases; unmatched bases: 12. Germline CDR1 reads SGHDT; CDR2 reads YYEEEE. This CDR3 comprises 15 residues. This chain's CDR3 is CASSLGQGLIEEQYF. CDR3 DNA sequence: TGTGCCAGCAGCCTTGGACAGGGGTTGATTGAAGAGCAGTACTTC.

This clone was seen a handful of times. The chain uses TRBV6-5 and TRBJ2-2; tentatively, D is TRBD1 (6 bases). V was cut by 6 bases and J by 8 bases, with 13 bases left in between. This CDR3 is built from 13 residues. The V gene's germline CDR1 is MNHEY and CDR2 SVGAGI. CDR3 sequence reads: CASREGVKGELFF. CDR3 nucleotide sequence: TGTGCCAGCAGAGAGGGGGTAAAGGGGGAGCTGTTTTTT.

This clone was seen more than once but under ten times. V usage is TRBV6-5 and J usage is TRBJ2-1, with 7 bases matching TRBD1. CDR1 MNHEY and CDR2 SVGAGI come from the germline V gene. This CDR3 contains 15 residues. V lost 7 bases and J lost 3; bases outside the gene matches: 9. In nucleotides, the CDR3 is TGTGCCAGCACCCCTGGGGCAGGGGGCTACAATGAGCAGTTCTTC. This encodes CASTPGAGGYNEQFF.

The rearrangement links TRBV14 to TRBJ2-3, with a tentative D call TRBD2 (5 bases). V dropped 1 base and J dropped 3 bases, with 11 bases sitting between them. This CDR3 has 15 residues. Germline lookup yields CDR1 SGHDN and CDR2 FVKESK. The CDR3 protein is CASSQVWGATDTQYF. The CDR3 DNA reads TGTGCCAGCAGCCAAGTCTGGGGAGCTACAGATACGCAGTATTTT.

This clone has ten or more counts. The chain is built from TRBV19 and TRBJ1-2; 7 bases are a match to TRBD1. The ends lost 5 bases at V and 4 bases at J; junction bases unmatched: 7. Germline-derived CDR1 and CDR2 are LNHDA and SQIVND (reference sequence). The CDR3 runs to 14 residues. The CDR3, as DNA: TGTGCCAGTAGTTTCTCGGGACAGTCCTATGGCTACACCTTC. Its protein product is CASSFSGQSYGYTF.

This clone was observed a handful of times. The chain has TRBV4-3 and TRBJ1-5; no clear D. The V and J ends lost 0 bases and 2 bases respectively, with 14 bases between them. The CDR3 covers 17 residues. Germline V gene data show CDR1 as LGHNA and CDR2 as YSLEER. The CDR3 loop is CASSQDYDIFRNQPQHF. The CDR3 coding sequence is TGCGCCAGCAGCCAAGATTACGACATTTTTCGCAATCAGCCCCAGCATTTT.

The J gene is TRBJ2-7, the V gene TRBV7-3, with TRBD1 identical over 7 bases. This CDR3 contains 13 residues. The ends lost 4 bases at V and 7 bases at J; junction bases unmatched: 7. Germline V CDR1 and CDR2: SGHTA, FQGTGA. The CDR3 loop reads CASSSQGDGEQYF. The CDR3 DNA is TGTGCCAGCAGCTCCCAGGGGGACGGAGAGCAGTACTTC.

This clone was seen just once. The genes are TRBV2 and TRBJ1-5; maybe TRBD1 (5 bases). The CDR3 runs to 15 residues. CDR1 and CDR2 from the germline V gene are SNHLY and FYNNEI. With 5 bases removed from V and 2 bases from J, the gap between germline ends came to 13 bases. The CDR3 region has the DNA TGTGCCAGCAGTATGGAGGGGTCCCGCAATCAGCCCCAGCATTTT. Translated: CASSMEGSRNQPQHF.

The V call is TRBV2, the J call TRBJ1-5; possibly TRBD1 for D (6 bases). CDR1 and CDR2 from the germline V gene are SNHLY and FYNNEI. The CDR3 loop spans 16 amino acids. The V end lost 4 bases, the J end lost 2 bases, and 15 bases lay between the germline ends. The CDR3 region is CASSGTGRGGNQPQHF. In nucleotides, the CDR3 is TGTGCCAGCAGTGGCACCGGCAGGGGAGGCAATCAGCCCCAGCATTTT.

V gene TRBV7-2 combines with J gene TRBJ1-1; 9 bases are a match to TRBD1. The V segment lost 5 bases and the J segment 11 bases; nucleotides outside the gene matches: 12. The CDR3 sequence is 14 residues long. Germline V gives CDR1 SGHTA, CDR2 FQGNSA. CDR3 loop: CASSDGDREIRAFF. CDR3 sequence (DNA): TGTGCCAGCAGCGACGGGGACAGGGAGATTCGGGCTTTCTTT.

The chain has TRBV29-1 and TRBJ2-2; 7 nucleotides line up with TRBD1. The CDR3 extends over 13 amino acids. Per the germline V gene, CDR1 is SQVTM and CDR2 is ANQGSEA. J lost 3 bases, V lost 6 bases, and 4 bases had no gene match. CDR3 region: CSVGGADTGELFF. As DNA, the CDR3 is TGCAGCGTAGGGGGCGCGGACACCGGGGAGCTGTTTTTT.

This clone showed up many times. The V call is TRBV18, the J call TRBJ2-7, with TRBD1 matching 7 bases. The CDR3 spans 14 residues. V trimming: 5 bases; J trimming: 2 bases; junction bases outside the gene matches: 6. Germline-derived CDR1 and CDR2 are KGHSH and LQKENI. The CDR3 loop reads CASSARDSTYEQYF. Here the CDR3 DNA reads TGTGCCAGCTCAGCCCGGGACAGTACCTACGAGCAGTACTTC.